This T cell receptor (beta chain) appears in the sequencing data of a study of control samples from healthy donors and cancer patients. The CDR3 runs to 15 residues. CDR1 is MGHRA and CDR2 is YSYEKL in the germline V gene. V was pared by 4 bases and J by 8 bases, with 18 bases between. The protocol was immunoSEQ multiplex PCR, while the TCRdb copy is restricted to in-frame clones and leaves out a portion. The sample carries around 93,000 clones, roughly 92% recorded once. The source is a human donor in good health. The donor label of this sample is uncertain. This chain uses TRBV4-1 with TRBJ2-1; no clear D. The sequenced material came from blood. The CDR3 loop reads CASSPRSFGGDEQFF. As DNA, the CDR3 is TGCGCCAGCAGCCCAAGGAGTTTCGGTGGGGATGAGCAGTTCTTC.